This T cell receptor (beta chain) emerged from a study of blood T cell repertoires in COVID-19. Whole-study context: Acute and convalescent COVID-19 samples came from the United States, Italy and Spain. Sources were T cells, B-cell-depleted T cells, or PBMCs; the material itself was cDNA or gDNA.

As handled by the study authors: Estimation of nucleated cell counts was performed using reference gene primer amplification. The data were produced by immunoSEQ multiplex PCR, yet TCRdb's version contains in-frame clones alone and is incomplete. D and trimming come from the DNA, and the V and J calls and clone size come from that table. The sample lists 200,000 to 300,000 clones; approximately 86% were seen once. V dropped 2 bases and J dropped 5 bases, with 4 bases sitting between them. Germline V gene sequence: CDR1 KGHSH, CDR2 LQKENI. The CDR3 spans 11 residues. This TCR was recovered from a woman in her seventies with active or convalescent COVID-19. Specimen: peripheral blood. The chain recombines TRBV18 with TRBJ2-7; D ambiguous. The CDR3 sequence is CASSPSDEQYF. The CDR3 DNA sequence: TGTGCCAGCTCACCATCAGACGAGCAGTACTTC.